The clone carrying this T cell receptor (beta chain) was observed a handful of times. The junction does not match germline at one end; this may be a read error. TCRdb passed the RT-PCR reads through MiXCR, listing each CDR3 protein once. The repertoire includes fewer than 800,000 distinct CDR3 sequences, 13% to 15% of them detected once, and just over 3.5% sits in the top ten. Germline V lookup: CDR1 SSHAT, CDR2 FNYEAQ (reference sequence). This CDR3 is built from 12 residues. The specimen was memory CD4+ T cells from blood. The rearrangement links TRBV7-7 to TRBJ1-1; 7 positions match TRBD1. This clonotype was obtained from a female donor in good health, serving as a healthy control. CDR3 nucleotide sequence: TGTGCTAGCAGCCAGGGGACAGAGCCAGCTTTCTTT. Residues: CASSQGTEPAFF.